This T cell receptor beta chain emerged from a study of blood T cell repertoires in COVID-19. Study in general: The United States, Italy and Spain supplied acute and convalescent COVID-19 samples. Sources were T cells, B-cell-depleted T cells, or PBMCs; the material itself was cDNA or gDNA.

A single count supports this clone. Germline V gene data show CDR1 as MDHEN and CDR2 as SYDVKM. The J segment lost 3 bases and the V segment lost 1 base, leaving 2 bases of the junction unmatched. There are 14 residues in the CDR3. Per the authors' pipeline: Amplified reference gene primers provided the basis for estimating nucleated cell counts. Sequencing was performed with immunoSEQ multiplex PCR; in TCRdb, only in-frame clones are kept and a portion is missing. That table furnishes V, J and clone size, whereas the DNA furnished D and trimming. Of fewer than 200,000 clones in the sample, 75% to 90% are singletons; the top ten hold 6% to 8.5%.

The chain couples TRBV28 to TRBJ2-7; 8 bases map to TRBD1. Sequenced: peripheral blood. This sequence was found in a man in his fifties or sixties with acute or convalescent COVID-19. Here the CDR3 reads CASSLSGTGYEQYF. The CDR3 DNA is TGTGCCAGCAGTTTATCCGGGACAGGCTACGAGCAGTACTTC.